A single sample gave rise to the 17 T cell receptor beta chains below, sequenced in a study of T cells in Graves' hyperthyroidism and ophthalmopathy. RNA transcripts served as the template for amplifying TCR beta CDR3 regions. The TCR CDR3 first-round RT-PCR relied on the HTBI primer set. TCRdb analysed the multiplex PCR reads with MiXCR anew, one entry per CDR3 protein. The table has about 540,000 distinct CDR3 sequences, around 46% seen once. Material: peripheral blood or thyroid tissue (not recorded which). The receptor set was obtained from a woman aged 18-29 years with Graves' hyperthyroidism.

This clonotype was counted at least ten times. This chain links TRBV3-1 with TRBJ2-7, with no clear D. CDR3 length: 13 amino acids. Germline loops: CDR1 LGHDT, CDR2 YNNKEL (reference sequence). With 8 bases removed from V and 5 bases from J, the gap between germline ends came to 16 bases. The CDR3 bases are TGTGCCAGCGGCCGTATCTCCCTCGACGAGCAGTACTTC. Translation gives CASGRISLDEQYF.

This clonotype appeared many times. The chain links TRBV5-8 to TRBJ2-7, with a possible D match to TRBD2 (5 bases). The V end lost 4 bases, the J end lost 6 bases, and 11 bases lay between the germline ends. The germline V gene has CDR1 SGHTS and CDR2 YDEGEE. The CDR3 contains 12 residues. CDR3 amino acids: CASSTLAGEQYF. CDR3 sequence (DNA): TGTGCCAGCAGCACCCTTGCGGGCGAGCAGTACTTC.

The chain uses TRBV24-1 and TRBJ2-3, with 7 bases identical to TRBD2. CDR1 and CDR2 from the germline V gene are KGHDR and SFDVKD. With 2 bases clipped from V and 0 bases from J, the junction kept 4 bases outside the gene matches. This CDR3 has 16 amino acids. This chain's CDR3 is CATSDSISGSTDTQYF. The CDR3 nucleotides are TGTGCCACCAGTGATTCCATTAGCGGGAGCACAGATACGCAGTATTTT.

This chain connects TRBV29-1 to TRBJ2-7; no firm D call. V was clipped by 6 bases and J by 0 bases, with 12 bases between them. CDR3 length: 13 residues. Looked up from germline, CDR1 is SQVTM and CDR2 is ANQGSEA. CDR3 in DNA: TGCAGCGTGGAGACACCTTCCTCCTACGAGCAGTACTTC. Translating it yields CSVETPSSYEQYF.

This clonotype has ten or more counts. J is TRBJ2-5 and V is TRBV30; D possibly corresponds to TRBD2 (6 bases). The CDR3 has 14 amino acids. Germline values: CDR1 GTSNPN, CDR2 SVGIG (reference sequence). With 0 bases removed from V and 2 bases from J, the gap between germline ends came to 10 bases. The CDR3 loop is CAWSVPGEQETQYF. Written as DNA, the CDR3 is TGTGCCTGGAGTGTACCGGGGGAGCAAGAGACCCAGTACTTC.

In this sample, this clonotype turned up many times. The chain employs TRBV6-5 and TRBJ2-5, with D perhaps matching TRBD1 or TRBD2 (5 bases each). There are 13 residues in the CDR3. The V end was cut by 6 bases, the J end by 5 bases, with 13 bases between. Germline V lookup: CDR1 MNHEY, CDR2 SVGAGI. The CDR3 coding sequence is TGTGCCAGCAGGGGGACCGTCGAGGAGACCCAGTACTTC. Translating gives CASRGTVEETQYF.

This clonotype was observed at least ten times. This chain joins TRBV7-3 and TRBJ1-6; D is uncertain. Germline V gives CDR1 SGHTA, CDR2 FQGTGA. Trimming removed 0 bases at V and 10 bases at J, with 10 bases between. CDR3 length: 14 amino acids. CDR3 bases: TGTGCCAGCAGCTTAACGGCGGGGAGATCACCCCTCCACTTT. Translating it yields CASSLTAGRSPLHF.

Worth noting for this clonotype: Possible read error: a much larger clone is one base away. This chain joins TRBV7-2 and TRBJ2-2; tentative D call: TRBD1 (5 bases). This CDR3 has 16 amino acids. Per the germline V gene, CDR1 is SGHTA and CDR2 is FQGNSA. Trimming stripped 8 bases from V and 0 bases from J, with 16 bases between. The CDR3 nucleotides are TGTGCCAGCGGCCCCCTCAGGGCCCCGAACACCGGGGAGCTGTTTTTT. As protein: CASGPLRAPNTGELFF.

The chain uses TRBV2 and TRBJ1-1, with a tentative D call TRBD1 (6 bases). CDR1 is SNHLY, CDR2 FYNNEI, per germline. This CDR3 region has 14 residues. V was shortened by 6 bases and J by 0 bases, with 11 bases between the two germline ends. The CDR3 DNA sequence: TGTGCCAGCAGACCACAGGGTTTGAACACTGAAGCTTTCTTT. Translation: CASRPQGLNTEAFF.

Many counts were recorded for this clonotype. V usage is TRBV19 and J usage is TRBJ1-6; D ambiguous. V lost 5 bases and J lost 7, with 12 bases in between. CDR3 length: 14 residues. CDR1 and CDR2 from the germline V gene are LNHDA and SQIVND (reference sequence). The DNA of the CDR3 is TGTGCCAGTAGTCCCAGCAACGGGAATTCACCCCTCCACTTT. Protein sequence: CASSPSNGNSPLHF.

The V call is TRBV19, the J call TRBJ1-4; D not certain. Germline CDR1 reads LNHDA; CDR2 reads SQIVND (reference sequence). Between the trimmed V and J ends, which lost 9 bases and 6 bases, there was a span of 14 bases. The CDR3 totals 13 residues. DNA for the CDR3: TGTGCCAGCACGGACTGGGCTGATGAAAAACTGTTTTTT. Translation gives CASTDWADEKLFF.

The CDR3 DNA follows: TGTGCCAGCGGCCAAGCGGACAGGAATTCACCCCTCCACTTT. This translates into CASGQADRNSPLHF. V gene TRBV2 combines with J gene TRBJ1-6; 7 nucleotides match TRBD1. Trimming removed 8 bases from V and 7 bases from J; junction bases left unmatched: 8. The CDR3 runs 14 residues. CDR1 and CDR2 from the germline V gene are SNHLY and FYNNEI.

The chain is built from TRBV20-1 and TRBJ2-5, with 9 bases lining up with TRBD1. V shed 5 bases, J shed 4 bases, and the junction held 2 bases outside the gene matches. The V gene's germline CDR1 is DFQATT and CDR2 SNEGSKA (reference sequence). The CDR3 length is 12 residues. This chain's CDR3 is CSASDRGETQYF. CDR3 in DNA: TGCAGTGCTTCGGACAGGGGAGAGACCCAGTACTTC.

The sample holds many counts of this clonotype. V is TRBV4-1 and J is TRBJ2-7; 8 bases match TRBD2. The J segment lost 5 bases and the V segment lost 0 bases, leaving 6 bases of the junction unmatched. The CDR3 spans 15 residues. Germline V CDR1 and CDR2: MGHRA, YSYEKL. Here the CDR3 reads CASSQDSGSVDEQYF. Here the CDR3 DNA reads TGCGCCAGCAGCCAAGACAGCGGGAGTGTCGACGAGCAGTACTTC.

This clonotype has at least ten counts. In DNA, the CDR3 is TGTGCCAGCAGTCCCGGGCCGAATACTCTGGAGACCCAGTACTTC. Encoded protein: CASSPGPNTLETQYF. This sequence joins TRBV12-3 or TRBV12-4 and TRBJ2-5; D is uncertain. V was trimmed by 5 bases and J by 5 bases, leaving 18 bases between them. The CDR3 has 15 amino acids.

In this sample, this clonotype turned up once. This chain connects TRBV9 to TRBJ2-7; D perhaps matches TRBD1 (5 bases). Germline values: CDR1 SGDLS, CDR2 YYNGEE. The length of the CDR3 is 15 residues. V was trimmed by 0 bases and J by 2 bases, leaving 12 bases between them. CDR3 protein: CASSVDPDSPYEQYF. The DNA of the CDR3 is TGTGCCAGCAGCGTAGACCCTGACAGTCCCTACGAGCAGTACTTC.

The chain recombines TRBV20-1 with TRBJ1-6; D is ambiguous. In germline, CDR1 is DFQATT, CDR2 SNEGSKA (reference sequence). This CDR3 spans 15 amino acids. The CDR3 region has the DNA TGCAGCGCCGTTGGCAGGAGCTCCTATAATTCACCCCTCCACTTT. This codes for CSAVGRSSYNSPLHF.